Listed below are T cell receptor beta chains from one sample, sequenced in a study of T cell responses to AZD1222 COVID-19 vaccine. Libraries were prepared by immunoSEQ multiplex PCR; TCRdb keeps only in-frame clonotypes and omits some of them. This table holds about 200,000 clones, approximately 93% found once. The specimen comprised peripheral blood, sampled 28 days after the second AZD1222 dose. Source of these receptors: an adult who received the AZD1222 COVID-19 vaccine. CDR3s include the opening cysteine and the closing phenylalanine or tryptophan. D genes are given only for firm matches. Clone size is stated in some rows and not others, as once, few, many or a class when expanded.

v_call: TRBV12-3/TRBV12-4
j_call: TRBJ2-4
clone_size: NA
d_call: NA
cdr3_aa: CASSLVDKNIQYF
cdr3_nt: TGTGCCAGCAGTCTAGTTGACAAAAACATTCAGTACTTC

v_call: TRBV10-3
j_call: TRBJ1-1
clone_size: NA
d_call: NA
cdr3_aa: CAISEVSGRDTEAFF
cdr3_nt: TGTGCCATCAGTGAGGTGTCCGGCAGGGACACTGAAGCTTTCTTT

v_call: TRBV5-1
j_call: TRBJ2-3
clone_size: NA
d_call: NA
cdr3_aa: CASSFGGQGSTDTQYF
cdr3_nt: TGCGCCAGCAGCTTTGGCGGGCAGGGTAGCACAGATACGCAGTATTTT

v_call: TRBV7-2
j_call: TRBJ2-5
clone_size: NA
d_call: NA
cdr3_aa: CASSLGGGVQETQYF
cdr3_nt: TGTGCCAGCAGCTTAGGAGGGGGGGTCCAAGAGACCCAGTACTTC

v_call: TRBV2
j_call: TRBJ1-2
clone_size: NA
d_call: NA
cdr3_aa: CASSWRLGYTF
cdr3_nt: TGTGCCAGCAGCTGGCGGTTGGGCTACACCTTC

v_call: TRBV7-9
j_call: TRBJ1-1
clone_size: NA
d_call: NA
cdr3_aa: CASKQAGSLNTEAFF
cdr3_nt: TGTGCCAGCAAACAAGCCGGCAGTCTGAACACTGAAGCTTTCTTT

v_call: TRBV6-5
j_call: TRBJ2-7
clone_size: few
d_call: TRBD1
cdr3_aa: CASEDRVGYEQYF
cdr3_nt: TGTGCCAGCGAGGACAGGGTAGGCTACGAGCAGTACTTC

v_call: TRBV19
j_call: TRBJ1-1
clone_size: NA
d_call: NA
cdr3_aa: CASRTGAYEAFF
cdr3_nt: TGTGCCAGTAGGACCGGGGCCTATGAAGCTTTCTTT

v_call: TRBV4-3
j_call: TRBJ2-5
clone_size: NA
d_call: TRBD2
cdr3_aa: CASSTWASGGGETQYF
cdr3_nt: TGCGCCAGCAGTACCTGGGCTAGCGGGGGGGGCGAGACCCAGTACTTC

v_call: TRBV19
j_call: TRBJ2-5
clone_size: NA
d_call: NA
cdr3_aa: CASSIEERGTQYF
cdr3_nt: TGTGCCAGTAGTATAGAAGAGCGAGGGACCCAGTACTTC

v_call: TRBV7-9
j_call: TRBJ2-5
clone_size: once
d_call: TRBD2
cdr3_aa: CASTPGSSGVPEETQYF
cdr3_nt: TGTGCCAGCACCCCGGGGTCTAGCGGGGTCCCAGAAGAGACCCAGTACTTC

v_call: TRBV6-6
j_call: TRBJ1-2
clone_size: NA
d_call: NA
cdr3_aa: CASSYGEGRPQGYTF
cdr3_nt: TGTGCCAGCAGTTACGGGGAGGGGAGGCCCCAGGGCTACACCTTC

v_call: TRBV19
j_call: TRBJ1-6
clone_size: NA
d_call: NA
cdr3_aa: CASSRGRSNSPLHF
cdr3_nt: TGTGCCAGTAGTAGGGGTAGGTCGAATTCACCCCTCCACTTT